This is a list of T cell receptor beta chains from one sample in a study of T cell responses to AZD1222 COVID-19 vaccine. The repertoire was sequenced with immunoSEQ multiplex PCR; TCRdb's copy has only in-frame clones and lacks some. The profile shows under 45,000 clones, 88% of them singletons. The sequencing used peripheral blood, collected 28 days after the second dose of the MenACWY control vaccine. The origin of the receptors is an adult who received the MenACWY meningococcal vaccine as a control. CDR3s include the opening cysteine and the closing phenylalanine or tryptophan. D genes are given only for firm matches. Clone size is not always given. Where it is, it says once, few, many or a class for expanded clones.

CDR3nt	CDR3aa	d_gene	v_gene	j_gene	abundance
TGTGCCAGCAGCCCTGGGACTGGGAGCACAGATACGCAGTATTTT	CASSPGTGSTDTQYF	.	TRBV2	TRBJ2-3	.
TGTGCAAGTCGCCCTAGGAGCGGGAGGACCCCCTCCTACAATGAGCAGTTCTTC	CASRPRSGRTPSYNEQFF	.	TRBV12-2	TRBJ2-1	.
TGTGCCAGCAGTGGTATGAACGAGACCCAGTACTTC	CASSGMNETQYF	.	TRBV28	TRBJ2-5	.
TGTGCCTGGAGTGTCATCGGAAACACCATATATTTT	CAWSVIGNTIYF	.	TRBV30	TRBJ1-3	.
TGCGCCAGCAGCCCGAGGGACTCGCGCCTCTTCGAGCAGTACTTC	CASSPRDSRLFEQYF	.	TRBV5-1	TRBJ2-7	once
TGTGCCAGCAGTTTAATAGGGGGGGGACGTTATGGCTACACCTTC	CASSLIGGGRYGYTF	.	TRBV27	TRBJ1-2	.
TGTGCCACCAGCGGAGGTCCGGGACAGGGGAGGGGAGGCGAGACCCAGTACTTC	CATSGGPGQGRGGETQYF	TRBD1	TRBV15	TRBJ2-5	.
TGTGCCAGTAGTACAGGGACAGCTGGGGCCAACGTCCTGACTTTC	CASSTGTAGANVLTF	TRBD1	TRBV19	TRBJ2-6	once
TGTGCCAGCAGCCCTAACAGGGGTGGGGGCAATCAGCCCCAGCATTTT	CASSPNRGGGNQPQHF	TRBD1	TRBV7-9	TRBJ1-5	.
TGTGCCAGCAGCTCGTACCAAGAGACCCAGTACTTC	CASSSYQETQYF	.	TRBV5-6	TRBJ2-5	once
TGTGCCAGCAGTGAAATAAGGGACGGTAATGAGCAGTTCTTC	CASSEIRDGNEQFF	.	TRBV6-1	TRBJ2-1	.
TGTGCCACCAGACAGGGGGTGACGTCGGCGGAGACCCAGTACTTC	CATRQGVTSAETQYF	TRBD1	TRBV15	TRBJ2-5	.
TGTGCCACCAGCAGAGATTACAGCAACTATGGCTACACCTTC	CATSRDYSNYGYTF	.	TRBV15	TRBJ1-2	.
TGTGCCAGCGGAGGACTAGCGAGCAATGAGCAGTTCTTC	CASGGLASNEQFF	TRBD2	TRBV2	TRBJ2-1	.
TGTGCCAGCAGCCTCGACAGGGTGAGCGGGGCCAACGTCCTGACTTTC	CASSLDRVSGANVLTF	TRBD1	TRBV5-6	TRBJ2-6	.
TGTGCCAGTAGTATCAGGGTTGGAAACACCGGGGAGCTGTTTTTT	CASSIRVGNTGELFF	.	TRBV19	TRBJ2-2	.
TGTGCCAGCAGTAGACTAGCGGGAGTGTCAGATACGCAGTATTTT	CASSRLAGVSDTQYF	TRBD2	TRBV6-4	TRBJ2-3	.
TGTGCCAGCAGACCTAGCGGGGGTAACTACGAGCAGTACTTC	CASRPSGGNYEQYF	TRBD2	TRBV11-2	TRBJ2-7	.
TGTGCCAGCAGCCGGGCACCGGCCGGTGATACGCAGTATTTT	CASSRAPAGDTQYF	.	TRBV27	TRBJ2-3	.
TGTGCCAGCAGCAGAGGGCGACAGGAGTACGAGCAGTACTTC	CASSRGRQEYEQYF	.	TRBV11-1	TRBJ2-7	.
TGTGCCATCAGTGAGTTGGGCTTGTTCGTTTATAATTCACCCCTCCACTTT	CAISELGLFVYNSPLHF	.	TRBV10-3	TRBJ1-6	.
TGTGCCAGCACCCCGGACAGGGTCCATGAAAAACTGTTTTTT	CASTPDRVHEKLFF	TRBD1	TRBV28	TRBJ1-4	.
TGCGCCAGCAGAATGGCTGGGACAGGGGGGTACGAGCAGTACTTC	CASRMAGTGGYEQYF	TRBD1	TRBV5-1	TRBJ2-7	once
TGTGCCAGCAGCTTAGTGGCTGGTGAGCAGTTCTTC	CASSLVAGEQFF	.	TRBV7-9	TRBJ2-1	few
TGTGCCAGCAGCACGGTCGGGACCCAGTACTTC	CASSTVGTQYF	.	TRBV21-1	TRBJ2-5	once
TGTGCCAGCAGCCTCCGGACTAGTCTGTCCGTTGGGGAGCAGTTCTTC	CASSLRTSLSVGEQFF	TRBD2	TRBV9	TRBJ2-1	.
TGTGCCAGTAGTATCCTCACGGCACAGGGGAAGAACACTGAAGCTTTCTTT	CASSILTAQGKNTEAFF	TRBD1	TRBV19	TRBJ1-1	.
TGTGCCAGCAGTTTATACTCGGGGAGCGGGGAGCTGTTTTTT	CASSLYSGSGELFF	.	TRBV27	TRBJ2-2	.
TGTGCCAGCAGTATTGTACCGGACGAAACCTACGAGCAGTACTTC	CASSIVPDETYEQYF	.	TRBV27	TRBJ2-7	.
TGTGCCAGCAGCTCTTGGGGCGACCAAATCAATGAGCAGTTCTTC	CASSSWGDQINEQFF	.	TRBV11-2	TRBJ2-1	.
TGTGCCAGCTCTTCAGGACAGGGAAACACCGGGGAGCTGTTTTTT	CASSSGQGNTGELFF	TRBD1	TRBV18	TRBJ2-2	.
TGTGCCAGCAGCCCTGGGTCAGCGGGAGGGGGCATTCAGTACTTC	CASSPGSAGGGIQYF	TRBD2	TRBV7-2	TRBJ2-4	.
TGCAGCGTTGGAGGTGGGAGGGGACTCAATGAGCAGTTCTTC	CSVGGGRGLNEQFF	TRBD2	TRBV29-1	TRBJ2-1	.
TGTGCCAGCAGCCATACAGGAGCTAGCACAGATACGCAGTATTTT	CASSHTGASTDTQYF	.	TRBV6-5	TRBJ2-3	.
TGTGCCAGCTCACCACTGACTCAGAACACTGAAGCTTTCTTT	CASSPLTQNTEAFF	.	TRBV18	TRBJ1-1	few
TGTGCCAGCAGCCTCACCGCACCGTGGCCGGGACTAGCGGGACTATACGAGCAGTACTTC	CASSLTAPWPGLAGLYEQYF	TRBD2	TRBV3-1/TRBV3-2	TRBJ2-7	.
TGTGCCAGTGCCGTTGAGTTCAGCGGAAGTGAAGCTTTCTTT	CASAVEFSGSEAFF	.	TRBV19	TRBJ1-1	.
TGTGCCTGGAGTGTAGCTTGGGAGAGCTACGAGCAGTACTTC	CAWSVAWESYEQYF	.	TRBV30	TRBJ2-7	.
TGTGCCAGAGGACTAGCGGGAGGGCGTCGGGAGACCCAGTACTTC	CARGLAGGRRETQYF	.	TRBV21-1	TRBJ2-5	.
TGTGCCACCAGTGACATGGTCGGAAACTATGGCTACACCTTC	CATSDMVGNYGYTF	.	TRBV24-1	TRBJ1-2	once
TGTGCCGCCCGACAGGGGATCACTGAAGCTTTCTTT	CAARQGITEAFF	TRBD1	TRBV19	TRBJ1-1	once
TGTGCCACCAGCAGGTTTATAATGGGGCGATACAATGAGCAGTTCTTC	CATSRFIMGRYNEQFF	.	TRBV15	TRBJ2-1	.
TGTGCCAGCCTAGAACGTGGGGCTGGGGCCAACGTCCTGACTTTC	CASLERGAGANVLTF	.	TRBV3-1/TRBV3-2	TRBJ2-6	.
TGTGCCTCTTCGAGAGGGCCGAATGAGCAGTTCTTC	CASSRGPNEQFF	.	TRBV30	TRBJ2-1	.
TGCGCCAGCAGCAAGCGGACTAGCGGAAACACAGATACGCAGTATTTT	CASSKRTSGNTDTQYF	TRBD2	TRBV4-1	TRBJ2-3	once
TGTGCCAGCAGTGACCAAAGGACAGGGCGGCCCTACGAGCAGTACTTC	CASSDQRTGRPYEQYF	TRBD1	TRBV25-1	TRBJ2-7	.
TGCGCCAGCAGCTTGGTGTCTTCGGCTAATGAAAAACTGTTTTTT	CASSLVSSANEKLFF	.	TRBV5-1	TRBJ1-4	.
TGTGCCAGCAGCCCTATCGCATCAAGGAAGCTAAACTATGGCTACACCTTC	CASSPIASRKLNYGYTF	.	TRBV5-4	TRBJ1-2	.
TGTGCCAGCACCCTGGGGCAGGGGCGCGAGCAGTACTTC	CASTLGQGREQYF	.	TRBV11-2	TRBJ2-7	.
TGTGCCAGCTCACCGTCGACAGGGGCTCGCTCTGGAAACACCATATATTTT	CASSPSTGARSGNTIYF	TRBD1	TRBV18	TRBJ1-3	.
TGTGCCAGCAGTTTATCCCCGGCGAACACCATATATTTT	CASSLSPANTIYF	.	TRBV28	TRBJ1-3	.
TGTGCCAGCAGCAGGTTCCGGGACAGAGTCGATAGCAATCAGCCCCAGCATTTT	CASSRFRDRVDSNQPQHF	.	TRBV21-1	TRBJ1-5	.
TGTGCCAGCAGCCAAGGGGTAGCGGGAGAGGAAGAGCAGTTCTTC	CASSQGVAGEEEQFF	TRBD2	TRBV3-1/TRBV3-2	TRBJ2-1	.
TGTGCCTGGGTAAGAGCCAATGAGCAGTTCTTC	CAWVRANEQFF	.	TRBV30	TRBJ2-1	few
TGTGCCACCAGCGTCGCGGGAGTAATCACCGGGGAGCTGTTTTTT	CATSVAGVITGELFF	TRBD2	TRBV15	TRBJ2-2	few
TGTGCCAGCAGCGGGGGCGGCGCGGGAGTGGAGGAGACCCAGTACTTC	CASSGGGAGVEETQYF	TRBD2	TRBV9	TRBJ2-5	.
TGCGCCAGCAGCCCCTCCCGGGGCAGGAGTGAAAAACTGTTTTTT	CASSPSRGRSEKLFF	.	TRBV5-1	TRBJ1-4	.